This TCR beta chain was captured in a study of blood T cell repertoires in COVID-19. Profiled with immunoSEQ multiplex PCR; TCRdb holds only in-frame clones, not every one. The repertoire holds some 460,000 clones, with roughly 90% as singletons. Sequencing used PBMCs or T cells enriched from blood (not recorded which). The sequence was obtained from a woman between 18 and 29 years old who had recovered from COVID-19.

CDR3 loop: CASSPPGGGGQYF. The DNA for the CDR3 is TGTGCCAGCAGTCCTCCCGGGGGGGGCGGGCAGTACTTC. This chain connects TRBV6-5 to TRBJ2-7; TRBD2 agrees at 8 bases. The ends lost 5 bases at V and 9 bases at J; junction bases unmatched: 9. This CDR3 has 13 residues. Germline V lookup: CDR1 MNHEY, CDR2 SVGAGI.